The 28 T cell receptor beta chains presented below share a single source sample, sequenced in a study of blood T cell repertoires in COVID-19. Produced via immunoSEQ multiplex PCR; TCRdb's table is partial and in-frame only. The top ten clones hold 5% to 8% of a sample with roughly 100,000 clones, more than 85% of them seen once. The specimen sequenced was peripheral blood. Source of these receptors: a human donor in a cohort sampled during active COVID-19.

The J gene is TRBJ1-2, the V gene TRBV9; 10 bases are shared with TRBD1. Germline-derived CDR1 and CDR2 are SGDLS and YYNGEE. This CDR3 comprises 17 residues. The trim removed 3 bases at V and 4 bases at J, leaving 12 bases unmatched. The CDR3 sequence: CASSAPGQGTSGYGYTF. The DNA for the CDR3 is TGTGCCAGCAGCGCCCCGGGACAGGGGACGTCGGGCTATGGCTACACCTTC.

The chain couples TRBV6-6 to TRBJ2-7; tentative D call: TRBD1 (5 bases). CDR1 is MNHNY and CDR2 is SVGAGI in the germline V gene (reference sequence). There are 13 residues in the CDR3. Between the trimmed V and J ends, which lost 10 bases and 2 bases, there was a span of 15 bases. Here the CDR3 DNA reads TGTGCCATCTCCAGGGAAGGGCCCTACGAGCAGTACTTC. Amino acids: CAISREGPYEQYF.

This chain connects TRBV5-4 to TRBJ2-7, with D tentatively TRBD2 (6 bases). The germline V gene has CDR1 SGHNT and CDR2 YYREEE (reference sequence). The CDR3 runs 14 residues. Trimming removed 0 bases from V and 6 bases from J, with 13 bases in between. CDR3 sequence: CASSLVGGTPEQYF. The CDR3 nucleotides read TGTGCCAGCAGCTTGGTTGGCGGGACTCCCGAGCAGTACTTC.

The sample holds one count of this clone. The J gene is TRBJ2-2, the V gene TRBV5-6; 8 positions agree with TRBD1. The CDR3 consists of 15 residues. The V segment lost 1 base and the J segment 8 bases; nucleotides outside the gene matches: 7. Germline-derived CDR1 and CDR2 are SGHDT and YYEEEE. The CDR3 here is CASSLPGGSVGELFF. CDR3 sequence (DNA): TGTGCCAGCAGCTTGCCAGGGGGCTCTGTGGGGGAGCTGTTTTTT. The whole variable domain, filled in from reference TRBV5-6 and TRBJ2-2, reads DAGVTQSPTHLIKTRGQQVTLRCSPKSGHDTVSWYQQALGQGPQFIFQYYEEEERQRGNFPDRFSGHQFPNYSSELNVNALLLGDSALYLCASSLPGGSVGELFFGEGSRLTVL.

The CDR3: CASSQPLWDRELSYEQYF. For the CDR3, the DNA is TGCGCCAGCAGCCAACCTTTATGGGACAGGGAATTATCCTACGAGCAGTACTTC. The gene calls are TRBV4-1 and TRBJ2-7; TRBD1 matches 9 bases. CDR1 is MGHRA and CDR2 is YSYEKL in the germline V gene. The V and J ends lost 2 bases and 1 base, in that order; junction bases with no gene match: 12. This CDR3 has 18 amino acids.

The chain employs TRBV9 and TRBJ1-5; D remains unclear. The CDR3 extends over 13 amino acids. Looked up from germline, CDR1 is SGDLS and CDR2 is YYNGEE. With 0 bases removed from V and 4 bases from J, the gap between germline ends came to 5 bases. The CDR3 bases are TGTGCCAGCAGCGTAGAGCCAAATCAGCCCCAGCATTTT. It encodes CASSVEPNQPQHF.

This chain connects TRBV5-4 to TRBJ2-5; TRBD2 matches at 7 bases. This CDR3 is built from 16 residues. The trim removed 0 bases at V and 5 bases at J, leaving 10 bases unmatched. The germline CDR1 and CDR2 sequences are SGHNT and YYREEE (reference sequence). Here the CDR3 DNA reads TGTGCCAGCAGCTTGGCGGGGCGGGGGATTTGGGAGACCCAGTACTTC. Its translation: CASSLAGRGIWETQYF.

The chain employs TRBV7-2 and TRBJ2-2, with D possibly being TRBD2 (7 bases). Deletions cut 4 bases from V and 4 bases from J, with 10 bases between. This CDR3 region has 14 residues. CDR1 SGHTA and CDR2 FQGNSA come from the germline V gene. CDR3 region: CASSSAGATGELFF. The DNA of the CDR3 is TGTGCCAGCAGCTCCGCGGGGGCCACCGGGGAGCTGTTTTTT.

This clone was recorded once. The CDR3 spells CAISEGTSVPYEQYF. The CDR3 nucleotides read TGTGCCATCAGCGAAGGGACTAGCGTACCCTACGAGCAGTACTTC. The rearrangement joins TRBV10-3 to TRBJ2-7; 10 bases fit TRBD2. Germline CDR1 is ENHRY and CDR2 is SYGVKD. This CDR3 is 15 amino acids long. V dropped 6 bases and J dropped 2; count of bases not matched to a gene: 7.

The rearrangement uses TRBV4-2 and TRBJ2-3; the match to TRBD2 covers 12 bases. CDR1 LGHNA and CDR2 YNFKEQ come from the germline V gene. Trimming at V came to 0 bases and at J to 0 bases, leaving 10 bases not matched to a gene. This CDR3 is 20 amino acids long. The CDR3 region is CASSQDPGLAGRISTDTQYF. CDR3 nucleotides: TGTGCCAGCAGCCAAGATCCGGGACTAGCGGGTCGTATTAGCACAGATACGCAGTATTTT.

The chain employs TRBV6-1 and TRBJ1-5, with 7 bases identical to TRBD1. This CDR3 has 17 residues. Germline assignment: CDR1 MNHNS and CDR2 SASEGT. After removal of 2 bases from V and 0 bases from J, the junction contained 7 bases not matched to a gene. The CDR3 DNA reads as TGTGCCAGCAGTGAATCTACAGGGGCCCTTAGCAATCAGCCCCAGCATTTT. Protein sequence: CASSESTGALSNQPQHF.

The rearrangement joins TRBV6-5 to TRBJ2-2, with D possibly TRBD2 on 5 matching bases. Per the germline V gene, CDR1 is MNHEY and CDR2 is SVGAGI. CDR3 size: 15 residues. Trimming cost V 1 base and J 7 bases, with 13 bases left between them. This CDR3 reads CASSYFSGDGGELFF. The CDR3 nucleotides read TGTGCCAGCAGTTACTTCAGCGGAGACGGCGGGGAGCTGTTTTTT.

This chain links TRBV29-1 with TRBJ2-2; no clear D. Trimming removed 0 bases from V and 5 bases from J, with 16 bases in between. CDR3 length equals 16 residues. In germline, CDR1 is SQVTM, CDR2 ANQGSEA. CDR3 amino acids: CSVEEVTRGETGELFF. The CDR3 DNA reads as TGCAGCGTTGAAGAGGTAACGCGAGGAGAAACCGGGGAGCTGTTTTTT.

The chain has TRBV12-5 and TRBJ1-2; D unclear. The V gene lost 1 base and the J gene lost 6 bases, with 15 bases spanning the gap. CDR3 size: 15 residues. CDR1 is LGHNT and CDR2 is FRNRAP in the germline V gene. The CDR3: CASGLEWQAMDGYTF. DNA for the CDR3: TGTGCTAGTGGTTTGGAATGGCAGGCCATGGATGGCTACACCTTC.

This chain uses TRBV7-6 with TRBJ2-5; 7 nucleotides align to TRBD1. V gave up 0 bases and J gave up 3 bases; unmatched junction bases: 13. The CDR3 totals 18 residues. Looked up from germline, CDR1 is SGHVS and CDR2 is FNYEAQ. CDR3 residues: CASSLASPSGDSEETQYF. DNA of the CDR3: TGTGCCAGCAGCTTAGCGTCCCCCTCCGGGGACAGCGAAGAGACCCAGTACTTC.

V usage is TRBV6-6 and J usage is TRBJ2-3; weak D call: TRBD1 (6 bases). Looked up from germline, CDR1 is MNHNY and CDR2 is SVGAGI (reference sequence). This CDR3 contains 14 residues. V lost 4 bases, J lost 0 bases, and 8 bases lay in between. The CDR3 protein is CASSSDRSTDTQYF. The CDR3 DNA reads TGTGCCAGCAGTTCGGACAGAAGCACAGATACGCAGTATTTT.

The chain has TRBV6-1 and TRBJ1-5; D is perhaps TRBD1 (5 bases). CDR3 length: 15 residues. Trimming took off 2 bases at V and 4 bases at J, with 12 bases between the two ends. Germline assignment: CDR1 MNHNS and CDR2 SASEGT. The DNA of the CDR3 is TGTGCCAGCAGTGAACCGACAGTGAGAAATCAGCCCCAGCATTTT. Translation: CASSEPTVRNQPQHF.

The rearrangement joins TRBV12-3 or TRBV12-4 to TRBJ2-7; 8 nucleotides line up with TRBD1. This CDR3 comprises 13 residues. The V and J ends lost 5 bases and 4 bases, in that order; junction bases with no gene match: 4. CDR3 in DNA: TGTGCCAGCAGTGCGGACAGGGCTTACGAGCAGTACTTC. It specifies CASSADRAYEQYF.

The V and J genes are TRBV28 and TRBJ1-1; the D is unclear. V lost 3 bases, J lost 5 bases, and 4 bases lay in between. Germline V CDR1 and CDR2: MDHEN, SYDVKM. There are 11 residues in the CDR3. The DNA of the CDR3 is TGTGCCAGCAGTTTCGTGACTGAAGCTTTCTTT. Amino acids: CASSFVTEAFF.

The chain links TRBV4-2 to TRBJ2-5; TRBD2 matches at 7 bases. The CDR3 is 16 residues long. Germline CDR1 LGHNA, CDR2 YNFKEQ. Unmatched junction bases numbered 7, after V lost 1 base and J lost 2 bases. CDR3 in amino acids: CASSQGREREQETQYF. The CDR3 DNA is TGTGCCAGCAGCCAAGGGCGGGAGAGAGAGCAAGAGACCCAGTACTTC.

The gene calls are TRBV11-3 and TRBJ1-1, with a possible D match to TRBD1 (6 bases). Germline assignment: CDR1 SGHNT and CDR2 YENEEA. This CDR3 is built from 13 residues. V lost 3 bases to trimming and J lost 2 bases, with 7 bases between them. DNA for the CDR3: TGTGCCAGCAGCTTGGACAGCAACACTGAAGCTTTCTTT. This codes for CASSLDSNTEAFF.

The J gene is TRBJ2-1, the V gene TRBV2, with 8 bases lining up with TRBD1. In germline, CDR1 is SNHLY, CDR2 FYNNEI. V shed 11 bases, J shed 7 bases, and the junction held 16 bases outside the gene matches. This CDR3 contains 15 residues. This CDR3 is CAVTGAERLLNEQFF. The CDR3 region has the DNA TGTGCCGTGACAGGGGCGGAGAGACTCTTGAATGAGCAGTTCTTC. Combining the CDR3 with reference TRBV2 and TRBJ2-1 gives the whole variable domain EPEVTQTPSHQVTQMGQEVILRCVPISNHLYFYWYRQILGQKVEFLVSFYNNEISEKSEIFDDQFSVERPDGSNFTLKIRSTKLEDSAMYFCAVTGAERLLNEQFFGPGTRLTVL.

This chain links TRBV7-8 with TRBJ2-7; TRBD1 matches at 7 bases. This CDR3 spans 15 amino acids. V trimming: 5 bases; J trimming: 3 bases; junction bases outside the gene matches: 10. Germline V CDR1 and CDR2: SGHVS, FQNEAQ. The CDR3 DNA reads as TGTGCCAGCAGCCCAGTCCCACGGGACAGCTACGAGCAGTACTTC. The encoded protein is CASSPVPRDSYEQYF.

The rearrangement joins TRBV5-4 to TRBJ2-5; 10 bases map to TRBD2. With 0 bases clipped from V and 5 bases from J, the junction kept 10 bases outside the gene matches. This CDR3 is built from 17 residues. Per germline, CDR1 SGHNT and CDR2 YYREEE (reference sequence). The chain's CDR3 is CASSLGGLAEWGETQYF. The CDR3 DNA follows: TGTGCCAGCAGCTTGGGCGGACTAGCGGAATGGGGGGAGACCCAGTACTTC.

This clone was seen just once. This sequence joins TRBV29-1 and TRBJ2-6; D is possibly TRBD1 (6 bases). The V gene lost 4 bases and the J gene lost 2 bases, with 9 bases spanning the gap. The CDR3 runs to 14 residues. In germline, CDR1 is SQVTM, CDR2 ANQGSEA. This CDR3 is CSVAQGPGANVLTF. In DNA form, the CDR3 reads TGCAGCGTTGCACAGGGCCCTGGGGCCAACGTCCTGACTTTC.

This chain links TRBV4-1 with TRBJ1-2, with 8 bases matching TRBD1. Trimming cost V 0 bases and J 8 bases; bases outside gene matches: 5. This CDR3 spans 14 amino acids. Germline V gene data show CDR1 as MGHRA and CDR2 as YSYEKL. This CDR3 reads CASSQDQGQGGYTF. CDR3 DNA: TGCGCCAGCAGCCAAGATCAAGGACAGGGAGGCTACACCTTC.

The J gene is TRBJ1-3, the V gene TRBV28; D gene ambiguous. This CDR3 is 13 amino acids long. Trimming took 7 bases from V and 2 from J, leaving 9 bases between them. Germline CDR1 and CDR2: MDHEN and SYDVKM. CDR3 amino acids: CASISGPGNTIYF. The DNA for the CDR3 is TGTGCCAGCATTAGCGGTCCTGGAAACACCATATATTTT.

V is TRBV19 and J is TRBJ1-5; 7 bases line up with TRBD1. V dropped 6 bases and J dropped 7; count of bases not matched to a gene: 6. CDR3 length: 13 amino acids. Germline values: CDR1 LNHDA, CDR2 SQIVND (reference sequence). CDR3 protein: CASSGTASQPQHF. For the CDR3, the DNA is TGTGCCAGTAGCGGGACAGCTTCACAGCCCCAGCATTTT.